Shown below are 23 T cell receptor beta chains from a single sample sequenced in a study of lymphopenia after photon versus proton radiotherapy (dated by TCRdb to the late 2010s). Receptor amplification or capture employed the immunoSEQ multiplex PCR assay. TCRdb mirrors the immuneACCESS table, restricted to in-frame sequences. Some clones are absent from its copies; in checked studies, under half trace to an unresolved V gene, and the reason for the others is unknown. The sample table holds approximately 160,000 clones, of which approximately 91% were seen once. The ten biggest clones cover around 5.1% of the sample. Sample: peripheral blood, taken from a patient treated with photon-based radiotherapy. The receptor set was obtained from a man aged 50 to 59 with gastric cancer.

The chain links TRBV19 to TRBJ2-5; TRBD2 agrees at 7 bases. CDR3 length equals 15 residues. The V segment lost 2 bases and the J segment 2 bases; nucleotides outside the gene matches: 5. CDR1 is LNHDA, CDR2 SQIVND, per germline (reference sequence). For the CDR3, the DNA is TGTGCCAGTAGTATAACGGCTAGCGGACAAGAGACCCAGTACTTC. It yields the protein CASSITASGQETQYF.

The V gene is TRBV7-7, the J gene TRBJ2-7; D call uncertain. From germline, CDR1 is SSHAT and CDR2 FNYEAQ (reference sequence). The CDR3 totals 13 residues. Deletions cut 5 bases from V and 3 bases from J, with 11 bases between. The CDR3 region is CASSIDQSYEQYF. The DNA of the CDR3 is TGTGCCAGCAGCATCGACCAGAGCTACGAGCAGTACTTC. Full variable domain (outside the CDR3, taken from reference TRBV7-7 and TRBJ2-7): GAGVSQSPRYKVTKRGQDVTLRCDPISSHATLYWYQQALGQGPEFLTYFNYEAQPDKSGLPSDRFSAERPEGSISTLTIQRTEQRDSAMYRCASSIDQSYEQYFGPGTRLTVT.

The genes are TRBV15 and TRBJ2-2; possibly TRBD1 for D (5 bases). The CDR3 spans 14 residues. V was trimmed by 5 bases and J by 3 bases, leaving 10 bases between them. CDR1 and CDR2 (germline): LNHNV, YYDKDF (reference sequence). The CDR3, as DNA: TGTGCCACCAGCTCTGACAGATACACCGGGGAGCTGTTTTTT. Protein product: CATSSDRYTGELFF.

The chain is built from TRBV4-1 and TRBJ2-7; a weak D match, TRBD2 (5 bases). The germline V gene encodes CDR1 MGHRA and CDR2 YSYEKL. CDR3 length: 15 amino acids. V lost 8 bases and J lost 0, with 17 bases in between. In nucleotides, the CDR3 is TGCGCCAGCTCTAGCACGCAACTACTCTCCTACGAGCAGTACTTC. Its protein is CASSSTQLLSYEQYF.

This chain joins TRBV4-3 and TRBJ2-7; tentatively, D is TRBD1 (5 bases). The germline V gene has CDR1 LGHNA and CDR2 YSLEER. CDR3 size: 15 residues. V was cut by 2 bases and J by 3 bases, with 14 bases left in between. The CDR3 DNA reads TGCGCCAGCAGCCAATCCCTGGGGCAGATCTACGAGCAGTACTTC. Translating gives CASSQSLGQIYEQYF.

J is TRBJ1-3 and V is TRBV2, with 7 bases fitting TRBD1. The CDR3 spans 15 residues. Trimming cost V 5 bases and J 0 bases; bases outside gene matches: 4. CDR1 is SNHLY, CDR2 FYNNEI, per germline. This CDR3 reads CASSRQGLSGNTIYF. Written as DNA, the CDR3 is TGTGCCAGCAGTCGACAGGGCCTCTCTGGAAACACCATATATTTT. The full variable domain, completed using reference TRBV2 and TRBJ1-3, is EPEVTQTPSHQVTQMGQEVILRCVPISNHLYFYWYRQILGQKVEFLVSFYNNEISEKSEIFDDQFSVERPDGSNFTLKIRSTKLEDSAMYFCASSRQGLSGNTIYFGEGSWLTVV.

The table lists this clone with a few counts. The CDR3 DNA sequence: TGTGCCAGCAGCACCCAATCCTACGAGCAGTACTTC. Its translation is CASSTQSYEQYF. V is TRBV7-2 and J is TRBJ2-7; no firm D call. The ends were cut back, 5 bases at V and 1 base at J, with 6 bases in the middle. Germline lookup yields CDR1 SGHTA and CDR2 FQGNSA. The CDR3 length is 12 residues.

The chain employs TRBV29-1 and TRBJ2-1; TRBD2 matches at 15 bases. CDR3 length: 14 residues. V was pared by 6 bases and J by 8 bases, with 5 bases of the junction left unmatched. From germline, CDR1 is SQVTM and CDR2 ANQGSEA. The CDR3 protein is CSVGLAGGAYEQFF. CDR3 sequence (DNA): TGCAGCGTGGGACTAGCGGGAGGCGCGTATGAGCAGTTCTTC.

The rearrangement links TRBV28 to TRBJ2-3, with D possibly matching TRBD2 (5 bases). The V gene's germline CDR1 is MDHEN and CDR2 SYDVKM. Trimming shortened V by 4 bases and J by 0 bases, and 14 bases separated the two germline ends. The CDR3 length is 16 residues. The CDR3 DNA reads TGTGCCAGCAGTTCTGCCTCGGGGTCTAGCACAGATACGCAGTATTTT. As protein: CASSSASGSSTDTQYF.

The chain couples TRBV19 to TRBJ1-2; no definite D call. V gave up 5 bases and J gave up 2 bases, with 15 bases separating them. The CDR3 totals 15 residues. CDR1 LNHDA and CDR2 SQIVND come from the germline V gene (reference sequence). CDR3 sequence (DNA): TGTGCCAGTAGTCCCACGGACTCCGAGAACTATGGCTACACCTTC. This encodes CASSPTDSENYGYTF.

The rearrangement uses TRBV19 and TRBJ2-7, with TRBD1 as a possible D gene (6 bases). Looked up from germline, CDR1 is LNHDA and CDR2 is SQIVND (reference sequence). Trimming removed 3 bases at V and 2 bases at J, with 14 bases between. This CDR3 is built from 15 residues. The CDR3 nucleotides are TGTGCCAGTAGTATTGGTACATACAGGGCCTACGAGCAGTACTTC. It translates to CASSIGTYRAYEQYF.

The V gene is TRBV25-1, the J gene TRBJ2-7; D is unresolved. The germline V gene has CDR1 MGHDK and CDR2 SYGVNS. This CDR3 contains 15 residues. V shed 0 bases and J shed 1 base, with 10 bases lying between them. The CDR3 DNA is TGTGCCAGCAGTGAATATGTCGGTAGGTCCTACGAGCAGTACTTC. This encodes CASSEYVGRSYEQYF.

This clone was counted many times. The rearrangement uses TRBV10-3 and TRBJ2-2; D is perhaps TRBD1 or TRBD2 (6 bases each). Trimming took off 2 bases at V and 3 bases at J, with 19 bases between the two ends. The CDR3 covers 18 residues. Germline V gives CDR1 ENHRY, CDR2 SYGVKD. CDR3 sequence reads: CAISEPRGVFSDTGELFF. CDR3 sequence (DNA): TGTGCCATCAGTGAGCCGAGGGGGGTTTTCAGTGACACCGGGGAGCTGTTTTTT.

J is TRBJ1-2 and V is TRBV7-3, with D unclear. The V and J ends lost 4 bases and 0 bases respectively, with 6 bases between them. Germline assignment: CDR1 SGHTA and CDR2 FQGTGA. CDR3 size: 13 residues. The CDR3 DNA reads as TGTGCCAGCAGCTCACAGTCTAACTATGGCTACACCTTC. Its protein product is CASSSQSNYGYTF.

The V call is TRBV27, the J call TRBJ2-2, with unresolved D. The CDR3 is 14 residues long. Germline V CDR1 and CDR2: MNHEY, SMNVEV (reference sequence). V lost 5 bases and J 0 bases, leaving 7 bases between the germline ends. The CDR3 nucleotides are TGTGCCAGCAGTACTTTCGCGAACACCGGGGAGCTGTTTTTT. Translated, it gives CASSTFANTGELFF.

The genes are TRBV10-2 and TRBJ2-1; TRBD1 aligns across 8 bases. Losses at the gene ends were 5 bases for V and 3 bases for J; bases not matched to a gene: 6. Germline V gives CDR1 WSHSY, CDR2 SAAADI. The CDR3 totals 15 residues. CDR3 coding DNA: TGCGCCAGCAGTCGTCCGGGACAGGACTACAATGAGCAGTTCTTC. This encodes CASSRPGQDYNEQFF.

This sequence joins TRBV7-9 and TRBJ1-5; TRBD1 is a possible D gene (6 bases). V lost 5 bases and J 3 bases, leaving 14 bases between the germline ends. CDR1 and CDR2 (germline): SEHNR, FQNEAQ (reference sequence). The CDR3 length is 15 residues. The CDR3 spells CASSLRGGPNQPQHF. Written as DNA, the CDR3 is TGTGCCAGCAGCCTGAGGGGGGGACCCAATCAGCCCCAGCATTTT.

The chain has TRBV19 and TRBJ2-7, with D maybe TRBD2 (5 bases). Germline V gene lookup returns CDR1 LNHDA and CDR2 SQIVND (reference sequence). The V and J ends lost 4 bases and 6 bases respectively, with 16 bases between them. This CDR3 region has 14 residues. Here the CDR3 DNA reads TGTGCCAGTAGTAAGTCTCCGGGGTCCATCGAGCAGTACTTC. Its translation is CASSKSPGSIEQYF.

The chain joins TRBV4-3 to TRBJ2-5; D unresolved. CDR1 is LGHNA, CDR2 YSLEER, per germline. V lost 0 bases, J lost 5 bases, and 16 bases lay in between. The CDR3 is made up of 16 amino acids. The CDR3 spells CASSQEAMASEETQYF. DNA for the CDR3: TGCGCCAGCAGCCAAGAGGCAATGGCGTCGGAGGAGACCCAGTACTTC.

The genes are TRBV6-5 and TRBJ1-4; D possibly corresponds to TRBD1 (6 bases). CDR3 length: 14 amino acids. V was pared by 6 bases and J by 4 bases, with 12 bases between. Germline values: CDR1 MNHEY, CDR2 SVGAGI. The CDR3 reads CASRSKGGNEKLFF. The CDR3 DNA sequence: TGTGCCAGCAGATCAAAAGGGGGTAATGAAAAACTGTTTTTT.

A few counts support this clone. One end of the junction is discordant with germline, which a read error may explain. The rearrangement uses TRBV5-1 and TRBJ2-3; weak D call: TRBD2 (5 bases). Looked up from germline, CDR1 is SGHRS and CDR2 is YFSETQ. The CDR3 is made up of 14 amino acids. The chain's CDR3 is CASSPGLSRDTQYF. DNA of the CDR3: TGCGCCAGCAGCCCCGGACTTAGCAGAGATACGCAGTATTTT.

In the case of this clone: Other DNA variants within this sample encode the same CDR3. The chain couples TRBV18 to TRBJ1-3; 9 bases are a match to TRBD1. The germline CDR1 and CDR2 sequences are KGHSH and LQKENI. V gave up 3 bases and J gave up 4 bases; unmatched junction bases: 1. There are 14 residues in the CDR3. The CDR3 nucleotides are TGTGCCAGCTCACCCGGGACAGGGGGAAACACCATATATTTT. Encoded protein: CASSPGTGGNTIYF.

V usage is TRBV4-2 and J usage is TRBJ2-1, with D unresolved. The CDR3 is made up of 15 amino acids. V was cut by 0 bases and J by 8 bases, with 14 bases left in between. Germline V lookup: CDR1 LGHNA, CDR2 YNFKEQ. This CDR3 reads CASSQEIGERHEQFF. DNA of the CDR3: TGTGCCAGCAGCCAAGAGATAGGAGAGCGCCATGAGCAGTTCTTC.